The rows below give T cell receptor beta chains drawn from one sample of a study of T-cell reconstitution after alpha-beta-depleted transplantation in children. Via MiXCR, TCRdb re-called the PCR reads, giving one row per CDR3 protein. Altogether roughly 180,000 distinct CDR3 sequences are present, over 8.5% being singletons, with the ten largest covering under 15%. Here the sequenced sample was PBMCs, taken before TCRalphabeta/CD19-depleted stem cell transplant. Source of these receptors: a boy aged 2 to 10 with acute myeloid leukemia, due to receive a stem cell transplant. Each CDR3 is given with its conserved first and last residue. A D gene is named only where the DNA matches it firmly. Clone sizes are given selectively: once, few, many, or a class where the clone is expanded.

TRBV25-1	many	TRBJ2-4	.	TGTGCCAGCCCGGACACCGAGAGAGGCAAAAACATTCAGTACTTC	CASPDTERGKNIQYF
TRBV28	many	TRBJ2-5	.	TGTGCCAGCAGCAGCGGCCCGGGAGAACAAGAGACCCAGTACTTC	CASSSGPGEQETQYF
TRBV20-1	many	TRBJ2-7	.	TGCAGTGCTAGGGAAACCGGGGACTCATTAAGGGAGCAGTACTTC	CSARETGDSLREQYF
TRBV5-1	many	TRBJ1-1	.	TGCGCCAGCAGCTTGGTAGGAGCAGGGAACACTGAAGCTTTCTTT	CASSLVGAGNTEAFF
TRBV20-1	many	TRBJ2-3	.	TGCAGTGCTAGTACCGCAGATACGCAGTATTTT	CSASTADTQYF
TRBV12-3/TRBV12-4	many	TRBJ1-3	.	TGTGCCTCCCGAATTCGGGGGCGGAACACCATATATTTT	CASRIRGRNTIYF
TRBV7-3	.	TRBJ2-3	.	TGTGCCAGCAGCTTAGGTCTTTCAGATACGCAGTATTTT	CASSLGLSDTQYF
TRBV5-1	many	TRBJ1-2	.	TGCGCCAGCAGCTTCGTTCCGGGACGGAGTTTTAACTATGGCTACACCTTC	CASSFVPGRSFNYGYTF
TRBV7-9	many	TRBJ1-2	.	TGTGCCAGCAGCCAAACACCGAACTATGGCTACACCTTC	CASSQTPNYGYTF
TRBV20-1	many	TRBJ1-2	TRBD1	TGCAGTGCTAGAGGTCAGACGGGACAGGGCTACTATGGCTACACCTTC	CSARGQTGQGYYGYTF
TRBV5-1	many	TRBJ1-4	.	TGCGCCAGCAGCTTGGCCAGCGAGGAAAAACTGTTTTTT	CASSLASEEKLFF
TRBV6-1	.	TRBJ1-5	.	TGTGCCAGCAGGCAACAGGGAAGAGGACAGCCCCAGCATTTT	CASRQQGRGQPQHF
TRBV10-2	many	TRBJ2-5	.	TGCGCCAGCAGTCTGAGGCGGACGCAAGAGACCCAGTACTTC	CASSLRRTQETQYF
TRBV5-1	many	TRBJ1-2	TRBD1	TGCGCCAGCAGCCCCGGACAGGAGATCTATGGCTACACCTTC	CASSPGQEIYGYTF
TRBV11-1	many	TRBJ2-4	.	TGTGCCAGCAGCCAAACTGGGGCCAAAAACATTCAGTACTTC	CASSQTGAKNIQYF
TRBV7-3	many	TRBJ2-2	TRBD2	TGTGCCAGCAGCCCAGCCCCGGGACTAGCGGGAGGGCCGACCGGGGAGCTGTTTTTT	CASSPAPGLAGGPTGELFF
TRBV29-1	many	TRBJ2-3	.	TGCAGCGTGGGGGGGGGTTTACAGGGTTCAATGGATACGCAGTATTTT	CSVGGGLQGSMDTQYF
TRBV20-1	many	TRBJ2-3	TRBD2	TGCAGTGCTAGAGGCGTAGCGGGGGGGGTAACAGATACGCAGTATTTT	CSARGVAGGVTDTQYF
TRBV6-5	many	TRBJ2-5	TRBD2	TGTGCCAGCAGTTACGACGCTAGCGGGGAAGAGACCCAGTACTTC	CASSYDASGEETQYF
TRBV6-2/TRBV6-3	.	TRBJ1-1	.	TGTGCCAGCAGTTACTCGACGGGAAACGCTTTCTTT	CASSYSTGNAFF
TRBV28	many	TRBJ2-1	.	TGTGCCAGCAGGAACAGCGGTCTTTACCAATACTACAATGAGCAGTTCTTC	CASRNSGLYQYYNEQFF
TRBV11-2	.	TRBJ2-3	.	TGTGCCAGCAGCTTATTCCGGGCCATTGGCGCAGATACGCAGTATTTT	CASSLFRAIGADTQYF
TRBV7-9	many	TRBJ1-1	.	TGTGCCAGCAGCTCTCCCCCGGGGGCCGACACTGAAGCTTTCTTT	CASSSPPGADTEAFF
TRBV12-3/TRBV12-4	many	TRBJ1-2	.	TGTGCCAGCAGTTTGAGCCTCTATGGCTACACCTTC	CASSLSLYGYTF
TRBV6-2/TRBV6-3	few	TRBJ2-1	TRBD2	TGTGCCAGCAGTTACGGAGAGGGGACTAGCGGGACGAATGAGCAGTTCTTC	CASSYGEGTSGTNEQFF
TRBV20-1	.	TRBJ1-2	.	TGCAGTGCTAGCCTTCAGGGAGCGAACTATGGCTACACCTTC	CSASLQGANYGYTF
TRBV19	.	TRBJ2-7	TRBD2	TGTGCCAGTAGTATGGGTAGCGGGAGAAGCTCCTACGAGCAGTACTTC	CASSMGSGRSSYEQYF
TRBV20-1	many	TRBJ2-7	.	TGCAGTGCTAGAAGGAGGGCCCAGGGGGGCGAGCAGTACTTC	CSARRRAQGGEQYF
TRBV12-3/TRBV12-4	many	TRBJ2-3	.	TGTGCCAGCAGTTTAGGTGTAGTTTGGGGCACAGATACGCAGTATTTT	CASSLGVVWGTDTQYF
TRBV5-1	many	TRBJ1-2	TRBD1	TGCGCCAGCAGCCTGGACAGGGGTGCCTATTTTGGCTACACCTTC	CASSLDRGAYFGYTF
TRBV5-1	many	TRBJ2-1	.	TGCGCCAGCAGCTTGGACACCCAGGATGAGCAGTTCTTC	CASSLDTQDEQFF
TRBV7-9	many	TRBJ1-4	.	TGTGCCAGCAGCCGACAGGCGGAGACAGAAAAACTGTTTTTT	CASSRQAETEKLFF
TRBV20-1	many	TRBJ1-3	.	TGCAGTGCGCAGAGGGCCTCGAGGGGGGCTGGAAACACCATATATTTT	CSAQRASRGAGNTIYF
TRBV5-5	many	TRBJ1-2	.	TGTGCCAGCAGACTGGGACTGACCTATGGCTACACCTTC	CASRLGLTYGYTF
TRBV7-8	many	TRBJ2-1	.	TGTGCCAGCAGCTTAGGGCTAGAGGACAATGAGCAGTTCTTC	CASSLGLEDNEQFF
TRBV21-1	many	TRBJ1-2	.	TGTGCCAGCATCCAGACAGGGATGCGCTATGGCTACACCTTC	CASIQTGMRYGYTF
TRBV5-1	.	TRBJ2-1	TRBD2	TGCGCCAGCAGCTTGACACTAGCGGAAGGAGGTGAGCAGTTCTTC	CASSLTLAEGGEQFF
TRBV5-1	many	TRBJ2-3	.	TGCGCCAGCAGCAATGTTCCGGGGACAGATACGCAGTATTTT	CASSNVPGTDTQYF
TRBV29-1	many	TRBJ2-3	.	TGCAGCGTTGATCCCATCTGGGCAGATACGCAGTATTTT	CSVDPIWADTQYF
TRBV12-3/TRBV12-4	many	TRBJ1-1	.	TGTGCCAGCAGCAAACAGGGACGCACTGAAGCTTTCTTT	CASSKQGRTEAFF
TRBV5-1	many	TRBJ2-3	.	TGCGCCAGCAGCTCCCTAGGAGGGAGGAGCACAGATACGCAGTATTTT	CASSSLGGRSTDTQYF
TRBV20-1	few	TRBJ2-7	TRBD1	TGCAGTGCTAGAACCAGGGGGCCTAGCTACGAGCAGTACTTC	CSARTRGPSYEQYF
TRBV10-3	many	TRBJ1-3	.	TGTGCCATCGGTGGTCTGGGCACCTTCTCTGGAAACACCATATATTTT	CAIGGLGTFSGNTIYF
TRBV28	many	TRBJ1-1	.	TGTGCCAGCAGTTTTCGCACTGAAGCTTTCTTT	CASSFRTEAFF
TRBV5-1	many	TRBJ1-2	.	TGCGCCAGCAGCTCTGACATTAACTATGGCTACACCTTC	CASSSDINYGYTF
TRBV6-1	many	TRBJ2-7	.	TGTGCCAGCAGTCGCGCAGGGAACTACGAGCAGTACTTC	CASSRAGNYEQYF
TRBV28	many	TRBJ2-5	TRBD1	TGTGCCAGCAGTGACAGGACAGGGGTTGAGACCCAGTACTTC	CASSDRTGVETQYF
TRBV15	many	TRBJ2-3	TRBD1	TGTGCCACCAGCAGCCGACAGGGGCACACAGATACGCAGTATTTT	CATSSRQGHTDTQYF
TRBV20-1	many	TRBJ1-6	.	TGCAGTGCTAGAGAGGGGCCAGGCCGTTCACCCCTCCACTTT	CSAREGPGRSPLHF
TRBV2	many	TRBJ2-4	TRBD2	TGTGCCAGCAAGGAGGGAGGGGCCAAAAACATTCAGTACTTC	CASKEGGAKNIQYF
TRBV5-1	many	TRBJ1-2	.	TGCGCCAGCAGCTTGGTGCCGACGAGGGGCTACACCTTC	CASSLVPTRGYTF
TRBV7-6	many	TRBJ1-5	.	TGTGCCAGCAGCTTAGAAAGGGGGAATCAGCCCCAGCATTTT	CASSLERGNQPQHF
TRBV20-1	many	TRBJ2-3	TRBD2	TGCAGTGCTAGAGGGGCTAGCGGGGTGGATTTT	CSARGASGVDF
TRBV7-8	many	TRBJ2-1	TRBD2	TGTGCCAGCAGCACGCCGGGACTAGCGGCCTACAATGAGCAGTTCTTC	CASSTPGLAAYNEQFF
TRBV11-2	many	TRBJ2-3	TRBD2	TGTGCCAGCAGCTTAAGCATAGCGGGAGGGCCGTCCACAGATACGCAGTATTTT	CASSLSIAGGPSTDTQYF
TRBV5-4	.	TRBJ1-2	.	TGTGCCAGCAGCTTGGTCGGGGGGGAATATGGCTACACCTTC	CASSLVGGEYGYTF
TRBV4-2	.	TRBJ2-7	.	TGTGCCAGCAGCCCCGGGGGCCCGTTCTCCTACGAGCAGTACTTC	CASSPGGPFSYEQYF
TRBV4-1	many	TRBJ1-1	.	TGCGCCAGCAGCCCAGGAGTACTGAAGAACACTGAAGCTTTCTTT	CASSPGVLKNTEAFF